The sequence of this TCR beta chain was determined in a study of blood T cell repertoires in COVID-19. In the study overall: The origin of the acute and convalescent COVID-19 samples was the United States, Italy and Spain. From T cells, B-cell-depleted T cells, or PBMCs came the material, which was cDNA or gDNA.

As originally analysed: For nucleated cells, counts were estimated from reference gene primer amplification. Sequencing used immunoSEQ multiplex PCR; TCRdb keeps in-frame clones, though not all of them. That table is the source of V, J and clone size, and D and trimming were worked out from the DNA. The profile covers 110,000 or so clones, with 70% to 90% appearing a single time and roughly 4.4% taken by the ten largest. V lost 2 bases and J 4 bases, leaving 11 bases between the germline ends. The CDR3 contains 14 residues. Germline V gene lookup returns CDR1 SGHTA and CDR2 FQGNSA. The rearrangement joins TRBV7-2 to TRBJ1-2; D is perhaps TRBD1 (6 bases). The sample consisted of peripheral blood. The receptor was isolated from a woman aged 45 to 65 with acute or convalescent COVID-19. DNA for the CDR3: TGTGCCAGCAGCTTACCGGGCAGGGGCTATGGCTACACCTTC. This encodes CASSLPGRGYGYTF.